One sample yielded the 25 T cell receptor beta chains listed below, sequenced in a study of T cells in Graves' hyperthyroidism and ophthalmopathy. Regions amplified from RNA transcripts were the TCR beta CDR3 regions. With the HTBI primer set, the TCR CDR3 went through a first round of RT-PCR. TCRdb analysed the multiplex PCR reads with MiXCR anew, one entry per CDR3 protein. In the table there are about 160,000 distinct CDR3 sequences, 9.4% of which are singletons. The sample consisted of blood. The receptors stem from a woman aged 18-30 years with Graves' hyperthyroidism that later progressed to Graves' ophthalmopathy.

As for this clonotype: A much larger clone differs by one base, so this may be a read error. This CDR3 reads CASSLNQLALYEQYF. The CDR3 DNA reads as TGTGCCAGCAGCTTAAACCAACTAGCGCTGTACGAGCAGTACTTC. The rearrangement joins TRBV7-8 to TRBJ2-7, with 7 positions matching TRBD2. The CDR3 has 15 amino acids. With V trimmed by 2 bases and J by 4 bases, 8 bases remained unmatched. CDR1 SGHVS and CDR2 FQNEAQ come from the germline V gene.

This clonotype was counted at least ten times. A much bigger clone sits one base away, suggesting this may be a read error. Because the CDR3 is missing its conserved closing phenylalanine or tryptophan, this is likely a read error. The V call is TRBV28, the J call TRBJ1-2, with D tentatively TRBD1 (6 bases). The germline gives CDR1 MDHEN, CDR2 SYDVKM. This CDR3 contains 13 residues. Trimming pared 6 bases from V and 2 bases from J, leaving 10 bases between. The CDR3 spells CASRAGHNYGYTL. CDR3 bases: TGTGCCAGCAGGGCGGGACACAACTATGGCTACACCCTC.

The table lists this clonotype with many counts. The rearrangement uses TRBV5-1 and TRBJ1-2; D gene uncertain. This CDR3 is 12 amino acids long. Trimming cost V 7 bases and J 4 bases, with 11 bases left between them. Germline CDR1 and CDR2: SGHRS and YFSETQ. The chain's CDR3 is CASGTESYGYTF. The CDR3 DNA is TGCGCCAGCGGCACAGAGAGCTATGGCTACACCTTC.

In its sample, this clonotype was seen a few times. One end of the junction is discordant with germline, which a read error may explain. J is TRBJ2-7 and V is TRBV24-1; 9 nucleotides align to TRBD2. Germline V gene lookup returns CDR1 KGHDR and CDR2 SFDVKD. This CDR3 is 15 amino acids long. The CDR3 here is CAASETGTSRGEQYF. The CDR3 bases are TGTGCCGCCAGTGAGACCGGGACTAGCAGGGGGGAGCAGTACTTC.

The CDR3 reads CASSGSKQGVDTQYF. The DNA of the CDR3 is TGCGCCAGCAGTGGATCGAAACAGGGTGTAGATACGCAGTATTTT. The V gene is TRBV10-1, the J gene TRBJ2-3, with D tentatively TRBD1 (6 bases). The CDR3 totals 15 residues. V was cut by 4 bases and J by 5 bases, with 16 bases left in between. Germline CDR1 is WNHNN and CDR2 is SYGVQD (reference sequence).

In this sample, this clonotype turned up many times. This chain's CDR3 is CASSLSKGSGQAFF. CDR3 nucleotides: TGTGCCAGCAGTTTATCTAAGGGGTCGGGGCAGGCTTTCTTT. The chain recombines TRBV27 with TRBJ1-1; tentatively, D is TRBD1 (5 bases). Germline V gene lookup returns CDR1 MNHEY and CDR2 SMNVEV (reference sequence). The V end was cut by 0 bases, the J end by 11 bases, with 16 bases between. This CDR3 contains 14 residues.

This clonotype was counted many times. The chain links TRBV19 to TRBJ1-1; 8 positions agree with TRBD1. The CDR3 has 16 amino acids. Trimming cost V 6 bases and J 3 bases; bases outside gene matches: 12. Germline loops: CDR1 LNHDA, CDR2 SQIVND (reference sequence). The CDR3 sequence is CASSRGPDRVYTEAFF. The CDR3, as DNA: TGTGCCAGTAGCCGGGGCCCGGACAGGGTTTACACTGAAGCTTTCTTT.

This clonotype came up many times. V usage is TRBV6-1 and J usage is TRBJ2-5, with 14 bases aligning to TRBD2. Germline V gives CDR1 MNHNS, CDR2 SASEGT. J gave up 5 bases and V 8 bases, and 7 bases lay outside the gene matches. CDR3 length: 15 amino acids. CDR3 sequence (DNA): TGTGCCAGCGCCGGACTAGCGGGGGGCGGGGAGACCCAGTACTTC. The encoded protein is CASAGLAGGGETQYF.

The genes are TRBV14 and TRBJ1-1, with 8 nucleotides matching TRBD1. The CDR3 is 13 residues long. The germline CDR1 and CDR2 sequences are SGHDN and FVKESK. Trimming at V came to 9 bases and at J to 3 bases, leaving 6 bases not matched to a gene. CDR3 sequence: CASRKQGDTEAFF. The CDR3 DNA follows: TGTGCCAGTAGGAAACAGGGGGACACTGAAGCTTTCTTT.

At least ten counts were recorded for this clonotype. The V and J genes are TRBV6-5 and TRBJ1-2, with 7 bases lining up with TRBD1. After removal of 2 bases from V and 8 bases from J, the junction contained 11 bases not matched to a gene. The CDR3 totals 15 residues. Germline-derived CDR1 and CDR2 are MNHEY and SVGAGI. DNA for the CDR3: TGTGCCAGCAGTTACACAGACAGGGCCGGGGGCGGCTACACCTTC. Residues: CASSYTDRAGGGYTF.

This clonotype was seen ten or more times. This sequence joins TRBV7-8 and TRBJ2-7, with D maybe TRBD1 (6 bases). V was pared by 6 bases and J by 4 bases, with 13 bases between. This CDR3 comprises 13 residues. Germline values: CDR1 SGHVS, CDR2 FQNEAQ. The CDR3: CASSITGQYEQYF. The CDR3 DNA sequence: TGTGCCAGCAGTATAACAGGGCAGTACGAGCAGTACTTC.

Many counts were recorded for this clonotype. V gene TRBV7-2 combines with J gene TRBJ2-1, with TRBD2 identical over 14 bases. Germline V CDR1 and CDR2: SGHTA, FQGNSA. This CDR3 region has 17 residues. V was clipped by 1 base and J by 6 bases; unmatched bases: 5. The CDR3 reads CASSLVGLAGVGNEQFF. CDR3 DNA sequence: TGTGCCAGCAGCTTAGTGGGACTAGCGGGAGTAGGCAATGAGCAGTTCTTC.

The table lists this clonotype with many counts. The chain uses TRBV20-1 and TRBJ2-1; TRBD2 agrees at 7 bases. This CDR3 has 15 amino acids. Germline-derived CDR1 and CDR2 are DFQATT and SNEGSKA (reference sequence). V was pared by 5 bases and J by 0 bases, with 7 bases of the junction left unmatched. The CDR3 protein is CSAGGAGSSYNEQFF. CDR3 DNA sequence: TGCAGTGCTGGAGGAGCGGGGAGCTCCTACAATGAGCAGTTCTTC.

There are many counts of this clonotype. The chain links TRBV7-2 to TRBJ2-1, with 9 bases fitting TRBD2. The length of the CDR3 is 15 residues. V lost 5 bases, J lost 8 bases, and 10 bases stayed unmatched. Germline assignment: CDR1 SGHTA and CDR2 FQGNSA. CDR3 DNA sequence: TGTGCCAGCAGCCTGACTAGCGGCGGATGGGATGAGCAGTTCTTC. The encoded protein is CASSLTSGGWDEQFF.

Remarks on this clonotype: Just one base apart from a much larger clone, this may be a read error. This chain links TRBV7-2 with TRBJ1-5; no definite D call. The CDR3 has 12 amino acids. Germline-derived CDR1 and CDR2 are SGHTA and FQGNSA. Trimming pared 5 bases from V and 7 bases from J, leaving 9 bases between. The CDR3 reads CASSPPLQPQHF. The DNA of the CDR3 is TGTGCCAGCAGCCCCCCCCTGCAGCCCCAGCATTTT.

This clonotype was seen repeatedly, ten times or more. Here the CDR3 DNA reads TGTGCCAGCAGCTTAGATTTCCTGAACACTGAAGCTTTCTTT. The encoded protein is CASSLDFLNTEAFF. The chain is built from TRBV7-9 and TRBJ1-1; D is undetermined. Germline CDR1 and CDR2: SEHNR and FQNEAQ (reference sequence). Trimming pared 1 base from V and 0 bases from J, leaving 6 bases between. This CDR3 is built from 14 residues.

This clonotype was seen a few times. This chain uses TRBV18 with TRBJ2-1; 10 nucleotides match TRBD2. The CDR3 has 17 residues. The germline gives CDR1 KGHSH, CDR2 LQKENI. J lost 8 bases, V lost 3 bases, and 13 bases had no gene match. CDR3 protein: CASSPSLDSGRKDEQFF. The CDR3 region has the DNA TGTGCCAGCTCACCTTCTCTAGATAGCGGGAGGAAGGATGAGCAGTTCTTC. The full variable domain, rest sourced from reference TRBV18 and TRBJ2-1, is NAGVMQNPRHLVRRRGQEARLRCSPMKGHSHVYWYRQLPEEGLKFMVYLQKENIIDESGMPKERFSAEFPKEGPSILRIQQVVRGDSAAYFCASSPSLDSGRKDEQFFGPGTRLTVL.

This clonotype was observed a handful of times. The rearrangement joins TRBV7-3 to TRBJ2-2, with 9 bases lining up with TRBD2. The germline V gene encodes CDR1 SGHTA and CDR2 FQGTGA. The CDR3 loop spans 15 amino acids. V shed 5 bases, J shed 6 bases, and the junction held 7 bases outside the gene matches. The CDR3 nucleotides read TGTGCCAGCAGCGATAGCGGGAGTAGGTCCGGGGAGCTGTTTTTT. Its translation: CASSDSGSRSGELFF.

This clonotype was seen a few times. At one of its ends the junction is not consistent with the germline gene, which may arise from a read error. This sequence joins TRBV12-3 or TRBV12-4 and TRBJ2-3, with 9 bases that match TRBD1. The CDR3 loop spans 14 amino acids. DNA for the CDR3: TGTGCCAGCAGTTTAACAGGGGGCACAGATACGCGGTATTTT. Its translation is CASSLTGGTDTRYF.

This clonotype was seen repeatedly, ten times or more. The chain employs TRBV12-3 or TRBV12-4 and TRBJ1-5; D is perhaps TRBD1 (5 bases). The germline V and J ends were trimmed by 6 bases and 3 bases, with 15 bases remaining between them. CDR3 length: 15 residues. The CDR3 loop reads CASSHGTDPNQPQHF. CDR3 DNA: TGTGCCAGCAGCCACGGGACGGACCCCAATCAGCCCCAGCATTTT.

In its sample, this clonotype was seen many times. A read error may produce the germline difference seen at one junction end. The chain links TRBV7-7 to TRBJ1-1; D not certain. Germline loops: CDR1 SSHAT, CDR2 FNYEAQ (reference sequence). The CDR3 spans 14 residues. CDR3 nucleotide sequence: TGTGCTAGCACCGCCTTGGAGGGCAACACTGAAGCTTTCTTT. Translating gives CASTALEGNTEAFF.

This clonotype occurred many times. The chain uses TRBV10-2 and TRBJ1-5; no reliable D call. The CDR3 totals 15 residues. Trimming took off 6 bases at V and 1 base at J, with 13 bases between the two ends. In germline, CDR1 is WSHSY, CDR2 SAAADI. The CDR3 coding sequence is TGCGCCAGCAGGGGAACCTCGGACAGCAATCAGCCCCAGCATTTT. Translation: CASRGTSDSNQPQHF.

In its sample, this clonotype was seen many times. The rearrangement links TRBV12-3 or TRBV12-4 to TRBJ2-3; 8 bases are shared with TRBD2. This CDR3 region has 14 residues. J gave up 4 bases and V 0 bases, and 0 bases lay outside the gene matches. In DNA, the CDR3 is TGTGCCAGCAGTTTAGCGCGGGGGGCAGATACGCAGTATTTT. Translation: CASSLARGADTQYF.

This clonotype was detected ten times or more. This sequence joins TRBV11-1 and TRBJ2-2, with D unresolved. CDR1 is SGHAT and CDR2 is FQDESV in the germline V gene (reference sequence). V was trimmed by 3 bases and J by 2 bases, leaving 10 bases between them. The CDR3 length is 15 residues. Here the CDR3 DNA reads TGTGCCAGCAGCTTTCCGGACGGTAACACCGGGGAGCTGTTTTTT. Its protein is CASSFPDGNTGELFF.

This clonotype was picked up many times. The rearrangement uses TRBV6-1 and TRBJ2-1; 7 bases match TRBD1. This CDR3 contains 12 residues. Germline V gene data show CDR1 as MNHNS and CDR2 as SASEGT. The J segment lost 7 bases and the V segment lost 6 bases, leaving 3 bases of the junction unmatched. The CDR3 is CASRDRWNEQFF. The CDR3, as DNA: TGTGCCAGCAGGGACAGGTGGAATGAGCAGTTCTTC.